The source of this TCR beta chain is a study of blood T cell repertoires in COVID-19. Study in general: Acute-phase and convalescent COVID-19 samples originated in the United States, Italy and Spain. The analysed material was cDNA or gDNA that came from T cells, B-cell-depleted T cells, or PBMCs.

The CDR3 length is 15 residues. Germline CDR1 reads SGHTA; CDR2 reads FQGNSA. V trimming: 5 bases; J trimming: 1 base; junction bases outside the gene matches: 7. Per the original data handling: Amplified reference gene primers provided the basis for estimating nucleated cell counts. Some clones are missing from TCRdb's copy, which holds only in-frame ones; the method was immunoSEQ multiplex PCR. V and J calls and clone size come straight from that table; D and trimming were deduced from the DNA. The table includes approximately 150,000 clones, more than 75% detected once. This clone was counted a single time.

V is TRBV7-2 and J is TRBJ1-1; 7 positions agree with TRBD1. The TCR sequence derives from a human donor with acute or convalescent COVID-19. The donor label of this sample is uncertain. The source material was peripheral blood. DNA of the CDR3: TGTGCCAGCAGCGCTCACAGGGGCGGGAACACTGAAGCTTTCTTT. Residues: CASSAHRGGNTEAFF. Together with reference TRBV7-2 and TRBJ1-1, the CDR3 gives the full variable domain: GAGVSQSPSNKVTEKGKDVELRCDPISGHTALYWYRQSLGQGLEFLIYFQGNSAPDKSGLPSDRFSAERTGGSVSTLTIQRTQQEDSAVYLCASSAHRGGNTEAFFGQGTRLTVV.